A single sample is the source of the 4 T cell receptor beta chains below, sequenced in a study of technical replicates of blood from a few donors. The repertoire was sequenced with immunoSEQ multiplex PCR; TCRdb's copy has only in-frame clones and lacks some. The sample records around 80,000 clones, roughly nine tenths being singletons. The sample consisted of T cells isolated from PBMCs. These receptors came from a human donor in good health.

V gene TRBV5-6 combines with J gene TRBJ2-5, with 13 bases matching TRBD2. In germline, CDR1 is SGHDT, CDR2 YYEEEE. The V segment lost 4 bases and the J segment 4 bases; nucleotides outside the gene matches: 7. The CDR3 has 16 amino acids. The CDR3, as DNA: TGTGCCAGCAGCCCCGGACTAGCGGGGGCCATAGAGACCCAGTACTTC. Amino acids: CASSPGLAGAIETQYF.

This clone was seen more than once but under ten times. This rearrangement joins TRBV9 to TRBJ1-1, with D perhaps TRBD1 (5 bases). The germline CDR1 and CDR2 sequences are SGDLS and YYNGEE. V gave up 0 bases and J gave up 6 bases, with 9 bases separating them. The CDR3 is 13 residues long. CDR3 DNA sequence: TGTGCCAGCAGCGTAGGGAGGGGTTCTGAAGCTTTCTTT. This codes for CASSVGRGSEAFF.

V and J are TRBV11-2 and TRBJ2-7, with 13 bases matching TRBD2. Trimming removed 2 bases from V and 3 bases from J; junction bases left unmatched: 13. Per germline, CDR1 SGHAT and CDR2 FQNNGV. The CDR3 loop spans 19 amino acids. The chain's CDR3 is CASSLRQLAGGPLFYEQYF. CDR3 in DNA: TGTGCCAGCAGCTTACGACAACTAGCGGGGGGGCCATTGTTCTACGAGCAGTACTTC.

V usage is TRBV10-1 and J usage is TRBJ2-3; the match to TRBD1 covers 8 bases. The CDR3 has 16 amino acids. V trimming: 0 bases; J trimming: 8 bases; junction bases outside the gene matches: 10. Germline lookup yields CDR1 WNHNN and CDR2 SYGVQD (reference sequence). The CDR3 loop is CASSESRQGAFGTQYF. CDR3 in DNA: TGCGCCAGCAGTGAGTCGAGGCAGGGGGCCTTTGGTACGCAGTATTTT.